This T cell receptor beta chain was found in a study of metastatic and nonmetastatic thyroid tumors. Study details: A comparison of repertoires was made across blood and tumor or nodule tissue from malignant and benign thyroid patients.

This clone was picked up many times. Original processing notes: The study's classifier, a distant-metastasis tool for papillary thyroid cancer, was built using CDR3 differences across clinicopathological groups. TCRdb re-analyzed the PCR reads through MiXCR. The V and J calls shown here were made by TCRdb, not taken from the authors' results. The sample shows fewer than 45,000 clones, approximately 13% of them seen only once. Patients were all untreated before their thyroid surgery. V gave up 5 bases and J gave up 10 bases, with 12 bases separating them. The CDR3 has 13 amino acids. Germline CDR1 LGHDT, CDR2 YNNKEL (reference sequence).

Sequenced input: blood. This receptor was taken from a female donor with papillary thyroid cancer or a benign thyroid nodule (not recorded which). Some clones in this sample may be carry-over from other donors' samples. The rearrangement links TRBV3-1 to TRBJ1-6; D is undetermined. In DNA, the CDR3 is TGTGCCAGCAGCGATGGTGAATGGTCACCCCTCCACTTT. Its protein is CASSDGEWSPLHF.